Listed below are T cell receptor beta chains from one sample, sequenced in a study of blood T cell repertoires in COVID-19. TCRdb keeps only in-frame clones here, not all; method: immunoSEQ multiplex PCR. The repertoire holds hundreds of thousands of clones, with around 87% as singletons. Material for sequencing was PBMCs or T cells enriched from blood (not recorded which). The receptors come from a woman between 18 and 29 years old with acute COVID-19. Both conserved end residues are trimmed from each CDR3. Clone size is stated in some rows and not others, as once, few, many or a class when expanded.

>TRBV27|-|18
ASSLFGGGRAAAGANVLT
>TRBV19|-|12
ASTQTGSTNEQY
>TRBV4-2|medium-sized|15
ASSQGTSESMTGELF
>TRBV6-5|many|13
ASSYSVRGTAEAF
>TRBV27|once|11
ASSLTGLEEQY
>TRBV2|-|14
ASSPSGGQRYNEQF
>TRBV5-4|-|11
ASSLRGMETQY
>TRBV7-8|-|11
ASSMGQVETQY
>TRBV12-3/TRBV12-4|-|11
ASKDPWSYGYT
>TRBV19|-|10
ASSIPGETQY
>TRBV10-2|-|13
ASSDLQGSNQPQH